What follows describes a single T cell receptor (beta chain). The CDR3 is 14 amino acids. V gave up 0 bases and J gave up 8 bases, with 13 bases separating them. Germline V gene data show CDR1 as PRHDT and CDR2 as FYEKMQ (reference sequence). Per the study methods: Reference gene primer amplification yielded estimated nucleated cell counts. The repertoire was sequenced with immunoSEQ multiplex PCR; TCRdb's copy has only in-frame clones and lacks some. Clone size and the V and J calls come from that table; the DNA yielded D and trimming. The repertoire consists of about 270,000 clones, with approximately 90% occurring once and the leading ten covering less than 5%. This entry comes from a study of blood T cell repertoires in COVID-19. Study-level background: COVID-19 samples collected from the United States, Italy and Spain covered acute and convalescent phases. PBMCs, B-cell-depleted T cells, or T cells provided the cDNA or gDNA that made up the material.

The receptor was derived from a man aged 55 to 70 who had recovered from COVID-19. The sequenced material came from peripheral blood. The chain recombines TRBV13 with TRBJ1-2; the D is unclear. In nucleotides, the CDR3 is TGTGCCAGCAGCTTAGGATTGTGGGGAGAGGGCTACACCTTC. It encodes CASSLGLWGEGYTF.